The text below deals with one T cell receptor beta chain. Antigen unknown. The entry originates in a study of T cell repertoires in cytomegalovirus infection. Study in general: Selection of CMV epitopes for the study included recently identified HLA-C-restricted and well-studied HLA-B-restricted ones. Both CMV infection and a matching HLA type were indicated by public TCR beta signatures. Overall study results and limits: Totalled public TCR beta family frequency picked out people who carried CMV plus the relevant HLA. Dominating the ex vivo response were TCR beta clonotypes that were CMV-specific and HLA-C-restricted.

MiXCR was run by TCRdb on the reads, yielding one entry per CDR3 protein. This sample has 95,000 to 150,000 distinct CDR3 sequences, with 30% to 40% found just once. CDR1 is MDHEN and CDR2 is SYDVKM in the germline V gene. The CDR3 length is 15 residues. With 7 bases removed from V and 4 bases from J, the gap between germline ends came to 17 bases. The sequences come from CD8+ T cells from cultured PBMCs, collected from culture after CMV antigen stimulation. The chain has TRBV28 and TRBJ2-1; no clear D gene. The receptor was isolated from a human donor in good health (CMV status not recorded). Some clones in this sample may be carry-over from other donors' samples. CDR3 protein: CASTPQVRIYNEQFF. DNA of the CDR3: TGTGCCAGCACTCCGCAGGTTAGGATTTACAATGAGCAGTTCTTC.